This T cell receptor (beta chain) was recorded in a study of pediatric ulcerative colitis. Study-wide results and limits: This repertoire reflects total lymphocytes rather than subpopulations like regulatory T cells. Two rectal CDR3 clonotypes occurred in all ulcerative colitis patients.

Profiling relied on immunoSEQ multiplex PCR, and the TCRdb table lists in-frame clones only, not all of them. The profile shows 20,000 or so clones, around 64% of them singletons. This clone was picked up a small number of times. What it recognizes is unknown. Rectal tissue came from one to two pinch biopsies taken at colonoscopy. Ulcerative colitis patients received no immunosuppressive medication before the diagnostic colonoscopy. The CDR3 totals 14 residues. V gave up 8 bases and J gave up 4 bases, with 15 bases separating them. In germline, CDR1 is LNHDA, CDR2 SQIVND (reference sequence). The sample taken for sequencing was gut tissue. The chain uses TRBV19 and TRBJ1-3, with D unresolved. The source is a boy aged 5-17 years with severe ulcerative colitis. The DNA of the CDR3 is TGTGCCAGTGCTTTTACTTTCCTCGGAAACACCATATATTTT. It codes for CASAFTFLGNTIYF.